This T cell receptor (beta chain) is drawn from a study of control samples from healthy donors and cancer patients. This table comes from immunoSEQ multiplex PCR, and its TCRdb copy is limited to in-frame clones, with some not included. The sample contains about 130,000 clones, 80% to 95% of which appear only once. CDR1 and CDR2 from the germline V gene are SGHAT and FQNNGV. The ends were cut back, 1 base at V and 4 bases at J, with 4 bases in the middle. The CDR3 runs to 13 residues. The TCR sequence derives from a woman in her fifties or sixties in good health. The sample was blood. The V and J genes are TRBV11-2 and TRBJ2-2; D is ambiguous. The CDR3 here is CASSLAATGELFF. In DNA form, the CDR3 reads TGTGCCAGCAGCTTAGCAGCCACCGGGGAGCTGTTTTTT.